The 21 T cell receptor beta chains listed next were all sequenced from one sample in a study of CD8+ T cells in alopecia areata. Described treatment: oral pan-JAK inhibitor, 5-10 mg twice daily. RNA was isolated and reverse transcribed to cDNA, the sequencing template. Generated by immunoSEQ multiplex PCR, the TCRdb table keeps only in-frame clones and is missing some. The sample shows roughly 180,000 clones, approximately 50% of them seen only once. Sequenced here: CD8+ T cells sorted from blood, sampled around week 54, from a patient treated with tofacitinib. These receptors all come from a human donor with alopecia areata.

In nucleotides, the CDR3 is TGTGCCAGCAGCTTTAGAGGACAGGGGGTTCACGAGCAGTACTTC. It is translated as CASSFRGQGVHEQYF. The chain joins TRBV13 to TRBJ2-7, with 10 positions matching TRBD1. This CDR3 has 15 residues. CDR1 is PRHDT and CDR2 is FYEKMQ in the germline V gene (reference sequence). V dropped 3 bases and J dropped 5; count of bases not matched to a gene: 7.

J is TRBJ2-7 and V is TRBV5-6; TRBD2 is a possible D gene (6 bases). Germline CDR1 SGHDT, CDR2 YYEEEE. CDR3 length: 12 residues. The ends were cut back, 7 bases at V and 0 bases at J, with 8 bases in the middle. DNA of the CDR3: TGTGCCAGCGGGGGGACCTCCTACGAGCAGTACTTC. It encodes CASGGTSYEQYF.

J is TRBJ2-6 and V is TRBV9; tentative D call: TRBD2 (7 bases). Trimming pared 7 bases from V and 4 bases from J, leaving 27 bases between. Germline CDR1 and CDR2: SGDLS and YYNGEE. The length of the CDR3 is 19 residues. The CDR3 loop reads CASSLGGAWPSTGANVLTF. In DNA, the CDR3 is TGTGCCAGCTCCCTGGGGGGGGCTTGGCCCTCCACAGGGGCCAACGTCCTGACTTTC.

The rearrangement uses TRBV27 and TRBJ2-5; no clear D. V was cut by 2 bases and J by 2 bases, with 9 bases left in between. The CDR3 has 14 residues. CDR1 and CDR2 from the germline V gene are MNHEY and SMNVEV (reference sequence). The CDR3 sequence: CASSLTDLQETQYF. CDR3 DNA: TGTGCCAGCAGTTTAACGGATCTTCAAGAGACCCAGTACTTC.

The chain is built from TRBV19 and TRBJ2-7, with 9 nucleotides matching TRBD1. In germline, CDR1 is LNHDA, CDR2 SQIVND (reference sequence). CDR3 length: 15 residues. J was trimmed by 5 bases and V by 5 bases; bases with no gene match: 10. The CDR3 DNA sequence: TGTGCCAGTAGTGCGTCCGGGACAGGGATTGACGAGCAGTACTTC. This codes for CASSASGTGIDEQYF.

The rearrangement uses TRBV27 and TRBJ2-4, with D unclear. Germline CDR1 MNHEY, CDR2 SMNVEV (reference sequence). The V gene lost 6 bases and the J gene lost 8 bases, with 20 bases spanning the gap. The CDR3 runs 15 residues. The CDR3 coding sequence is TGTGCCAGCAGGCCTCAGGTGATCCCACCGGACATTCAGTACTTC. Protein sequence: CASRPQVIPPDIQYF.

The chain uses TRBV10-3 and TRBJ2-7; D is possibly TRBD1 or TRBD2 (5 bases each). The germline CDR1 and CDR2 sequences are ENHRY and SYGVKD. The CDR3 length is 13 residues. Trimming took off 10 bases at V and 3 bases at J, with 16 bases between the two ends. The CDR3 sequence is CATASGDGYEQYF. The CDR3 coding sequence is TGTGCCACAGCCTCCGGGGACGGCTACGAGCAGTACTTC.

This chain links TRBV5-1 with TRBJ1-1, with 7 positions matching TRBD1. The V and J ends lost 3 bases and 0 bases, in that order; junction bases with no gene match: 2. CDR1 is SGHRS, CDR2 YFSETQ, per germline. CDR3 length equals 14 residues. This CDR3 is CASSSDRLNTEAFF. In nucleotides, the CDR3 is TGCGCCAGCAGCTCGGACAGGCTGAACACTGAAGCTTTCTTT. Using reference TRBV5-1 and TRBJ1-1 for the parts outside the CDR3, the full variable domain is KAGVTQTPRYLIKTRGQQVTLSCSPISGHRSVSWYQQTPGQGLQFLFEYFSETQRNKGNFPGRFSGRQFSNSRSEMNVSTLELGDSALYLCASSSDRLNTEAFFGQGTRLTVV.

Concerning this clone itself: In the same sample, other DNA sequences code for this CDR3. This chain uses TRBV20-1 with TRBJ2-1; D remains ambiguous. Trimming left V 5 bases short and J 4 bases short, with 6 bases between. Germline V gives CDR1 DFQATT, CDR2 SNEGSKA (reference sequence). The CDR3 sequence is 11 residues long. The CDR3 region is CSAPNYNEQFF. DNA of the CDR3: TGCAGTGCTCCTAATTACAATGAGCAGTTCTTC.

The CDR3 nucleotides are TGTGCCAGCAGCTTAGCCGGCTTTAGCGGGGGGCCAAGCACAGATACGCAGTATTTT. Translated: CASSLAGFSGGPSTDTQYF. The chain uses TRBV7-9 and TRBJ2-3, with 10 nucleotides matching TRBD2. The CDR3 totals 19 residues. The germline CDR1 and CDR2 sequences are SEHNR and FQNEAQ (reference sequence). V gave up 0 bases and J gave up 0 bases; unmatched junction bases: 9.

This clone was counted only a few times. The chain recombines TRBV29-1 with TRBJ2-3, with D perhaps TRBD2 (6 bases). The CDR3 extends over 13 amino acids. Germline CDR1 is SQVTM and CDR2 is ANQGSEA. V dropped 2 bases and J dropped 4 bases, with 10 bases sitting between them. The CDR3: CSVERGKADTQYF. The CDR3 region has the DNA TGCAGCGTTGAACGGGGGAAGGCAGATACGCAGTATTTT.

This clone was counted a few times. V usage is TRBV5-4 and J usage is TRBJ1-5; 7 nucleotides align to TRBD1. Germline lookup yields CDR1 SGHNT and CDR2 YYREEE (reference sequence). Unmatched junction bases numbered 4, after V lost 0 bases and J lost 10 bases. This CDR3 has 13 residues. The CDR3 coding sequence is TGTGCCAGCAGCTTGGACCGACAGGGCCCCCAGCATTTT. As protein: CASSLDRQGPQHF. Drawing the rest from reference TRBV5-4 and TRBJ1-5, the complete variable domain is ETGVTQSPTHLIKTRGQQVTLRCSSQSGHNTVSWYQQALGQGPQFIFQYYREEENGRGNFPPRFSGLQFPNYSSELNVNALELDDSALYLCASSLDRQGPQHFGDGTRLSIL.

V is TRBV6-1 and J is TRBJ2-7; the D is unclear. V gave up 11 bases and J gave up 3 bases, with 17 bases separating them. This CDR3 region has 13 residues. Germline assignment: CDR1 MNHNS and CDR2 SASEGT. CDR3 coding DNA: TGTGCCCTCAGCCACCGCGCTTACTACGAGCAGTACTTC. Translating gives CALSHRAYYEQYF.

The V call is TRBV13, the J call TRBJ2-7; perhaps TRBD1 as D (6 bases). The CDR3 is 14 amino acids. The germline gives CDR1 PRHDT, CDR2 FYEKMQ (reference sequence). V was shortened by 5 bases and J by 4 bases, with 15 bases between the two germline ends. CDR3 bases: TGTGCCAGCAGCCCATCGACAGGAGTATACGAGCAGTACTTC. Translated, it gives CASSPSTGVYEQYF.

The chain joins TRBV7-8 to TRBJ1-1; D is ambiguous. Germline V gives CDR1 SGHVS, CDR2 FQNEAQ. The V and J ends lost 1 base and 1 base respectively, with 7 bases between them. The CDR3 is made up of 14 amino acids. CDR3 in amino acids: CASSLGAENTEAFF. The CDR3 nucleotides are TGTGCCAGCAGCTTAGGGGCGGAGAACACTGAAGCTTTCTTT.

V and J are TRBV2 and TRBJ1-4; D may be TRBD1 (5 bases). CDR1 is SNHLY and CDR2 is FYNNEI in the germline V gene. The CDR3 has 16 residues. Trimming shortened V by 2 bases and J by 0 bases, and 10 bases separated the two germline ends. CDR3 DNA sequence: TGTGCCAGCAGTGAATGGGGGGAGACAACTAATGAAAAACTGTTTTTT. This encodes CASSEWGETTNEKLFF.

The chain has TRBV2 and TRBJ2-1, with D possibly being TRBD1 or TRBD2 (5 bases each). CDR3 length equals 15 residues. Germline loops: CDR1 SNHLY, CDR2 FYNNEI. V gave up 1 base and J gave up 6 bases, with 13 bases separating them. The DNA for the CDR3 is TGTGCCAGCAGTGAAGGCTTCCGAGGGGCCAATGAGCAGTTCTTC. Translation: CASSEGFRGANEQFF.

In the case of this clone: A much larger clone lies a single base off, so this may be a read error. This chain connects TRBV7-2 to TRBJ2-5; 8 bases align to TRBD2. The CDR3 consists of 14 residues. Germline CDR1 and CDR2: SGHTA and FQGNSA. The V segment lost 2 bases and the J segment 2 bases; nucleotides outside the gene matches: 1. As DNA, the CDR3 is TGTGCCAGCAGCTTATTAGCGGGACAAGAGACCCAGTACTTC. It specifies CASSLLAGQETQYF.

The J gene is TRBJ2-3, the V gene TRBV25-1; no firm D call. CDR1 MGHDK and CDR2 SYGVNS come from the germline V gene. V was pared by 2 bases and J by 5 bases, with 8 bases between. The CDR3 runs to 13 residues. CDR3 nucleotide sequence: TGTGCCAGCAGTGAAGGCTCAGGAGATACGCAGTATTTT. Translated: CASSEGSGDTQYF.

V usage is TRBV4-3 and J usage is TRBJ2-7; 7 nucleotides align to TRBD2. CDR3 length equals 17 residues. V trimming: 1 base; J trimming: 2 bases; junction bases outside the gene matches: 11. Germline-derived CDR1 and CDR2 are LGHNA and YSLEER. In nucleotides, the CDR3 is TGCGCCAGCAGCCAAGTTTCGGGGGAGGGTTTGGCCTACGAGCAGTACTTC. It specifies CASSQVSGEGLAYEQYF.

This chain connects TRBV5-1 to TRBJ2-7; TRBD2 matches at 7 bases. The V and J ends lost 1 base and 4 bases, in that order; junction bases with no gene match: 14. The CDR3 has 17 residues. The germline V gene has CDR1 SGHRS and CDR2 YFSETQ. Here the CDR3 DNA reads TGCGCCAGCAGCTTGACCCTCTCGGGGAGGGGAGGTTACGAGCAGTACTTC. This codes for CASSLTLSGRGGYEQYF.